This TCR beta chain stems from a study of cytomegalovirus exposure and HLA in healthy donors. V was shortened by 0 bases and J by 9 bases, with 15 bases between the two germline ends. From germline, CDR1 is PRHDT and CDR2 FYEKMQ (reference sequence). The CDR3 runs to 16 residues. 13 Jbeta primers and 60 Vbeta primers were used for the PCR. Clones were sequenced by immunoSEQ multiplex PCR, and TCRdb holds only the in-frame ones, with some missing. The table shows about 180,000 clones, with around 80% occurring only once. V and J are TRBV13 and TRBJ1-6, with TRBD1 as a possible D gene (5 bases). The sequence was obtained from a woman in her 30s in good health and CMV-seropositive. Sequenced material: PBMCs. CDR3 residues: CASSLGGSRGRSPLHF. In DNA, the CDR3 is TGTGCCAGCAGCTTAGGCGGTTCAAGGGGCCGTTCACCCCTCCACTTT.